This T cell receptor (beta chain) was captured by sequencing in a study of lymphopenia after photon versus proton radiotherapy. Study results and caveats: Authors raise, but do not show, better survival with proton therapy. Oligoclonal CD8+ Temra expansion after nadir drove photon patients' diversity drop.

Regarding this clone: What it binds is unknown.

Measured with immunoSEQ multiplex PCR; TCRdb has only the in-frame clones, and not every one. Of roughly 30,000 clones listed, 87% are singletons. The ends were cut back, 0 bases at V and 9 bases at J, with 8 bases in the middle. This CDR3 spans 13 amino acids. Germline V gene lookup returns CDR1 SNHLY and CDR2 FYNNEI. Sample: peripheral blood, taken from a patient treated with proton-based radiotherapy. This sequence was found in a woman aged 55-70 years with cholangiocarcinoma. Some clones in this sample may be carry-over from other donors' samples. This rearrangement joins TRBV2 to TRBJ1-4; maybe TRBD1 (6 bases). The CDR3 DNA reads TGTGCCAGCAGTGAAGCGGGGGCCCAAAAACTGTTTTTT. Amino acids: CASSEAGAQKLFF.